This TCR beta chain was identified during a study of radiotherapy plus CTLA-4 blockade in lung cancer. The overall study: Disease control reached roughly 33%, with objective responses in over 15%.

This clone has only one observation. Its antigen is as yet unknown. The CDR3 runs to 16 residues. Looked up from germline, CDR1 is SQVTM and CDR2 is ANQGSEA. The trim removed 6 bases at V and 5 bases at J, leaving 9 bases unmatched. General study results and limits: It was early blood T cell clone dynamics, with interferon-beta, that reportedly best predicted response. There was expansion of tumor-derived TCR clones in blood after radiotherapy plus ipilimumab.

The repertoire was sequenced with immunoSEQ multiplex PCR; TCRdb's copy has only in-frame clones and lacks some. The sample has some 30,000 clones, around 75% seen once; the top ten hold approximately 14%. This chain connects TRBV29-1 to TRBJ2-1; 14 bases map to TRBD2. This specimen was peripheral blood, taken from a patient treated with radiotherapy plus ipilimumab. This clonotype originated in a human donor with non-small cell lung cancer that progressed on radiotherapy plus ipilimumab. Here the CDR3 DNA reads TGCAGCGTCGACGGGACTAGCGGGAGTAAGAACAATGAGCAGTTCTTC. Protein: CSVDGTSGSKNNEQFF.